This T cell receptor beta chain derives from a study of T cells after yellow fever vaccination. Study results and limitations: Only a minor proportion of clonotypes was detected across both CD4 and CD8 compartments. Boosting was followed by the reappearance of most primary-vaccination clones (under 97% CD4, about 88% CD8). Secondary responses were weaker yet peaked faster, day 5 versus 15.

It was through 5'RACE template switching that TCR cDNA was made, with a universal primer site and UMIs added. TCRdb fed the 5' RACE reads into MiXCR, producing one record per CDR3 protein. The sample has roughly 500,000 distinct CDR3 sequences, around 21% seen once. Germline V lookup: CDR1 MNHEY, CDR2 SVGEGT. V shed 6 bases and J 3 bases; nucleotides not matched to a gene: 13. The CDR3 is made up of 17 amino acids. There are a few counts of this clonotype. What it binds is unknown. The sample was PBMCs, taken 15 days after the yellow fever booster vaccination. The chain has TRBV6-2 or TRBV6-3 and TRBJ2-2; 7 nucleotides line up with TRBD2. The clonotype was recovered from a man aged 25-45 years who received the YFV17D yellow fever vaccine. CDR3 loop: CASSTARLASDTGELFF. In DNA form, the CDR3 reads TGTGCCAGCAGCACCGCTAGACTAGCCTCGGACACCGGGGAGCTGTTTTTT.